These 16 T cell receptor beta chains were sequenced from one sample in a study of blood T cell repertoires in COVID-19. TCRdb keeps only in-frame clones here, not all; method: immunoSEQ multiplex PCR. Of a few hundred thousand clones listed, 85% to 90% are singletons. The sequenced sample was peripheral blood. The origin of the receptors is a middle-aged man with acute or convalescent COVID-19.

The chain is built from TRBV29-1 and TRBJ2-5; 9 bases fit TRBD1. The CDR3 runs to 16 residues. The junction had 14 bases not matched to a gene; V was cut back by 4 bases and J by 5 bases. Germline V lookup: CDR1 SQVTM, CDR2 ANQGSEA. The CDR3 sequence: CSVVGLGTGISETQYF. In DNA form, the CDR3 reads TGCAGCGTTGTGGGACTTGGGACAGGGATTTCGGAGACCCAGTACTTC.

This chain links TRBV5-4 with TRBJ2-7, with 15 bases aligning to TRBD2. The CDR3 length is 18 residues. The junction had 6 bases not matched to a gene; V was cut back by 2 bases and J by 0 bases. CDR1 is SGHNT, CDR2 YYREEE, per germline (reference sequence). This chain's CDR3 is CASSFGLAGGPGSYEQYF. The CDR3 DNA reads as TGTGCCAGCAGCTTCGGACTAGCGGGGGGGCCGGGCTCCTACGAGCAGTACTTC.

The rearrangement joins TRBV12-3 or TRBV12-4 to TRBJ1-2, with a tentative D call TRBD1 (6 bases). The CDR3 has 13 amino acids. V lost 6 bases and J lost 0, with 8 bases in between. CDR3 sequence: CASRRTANYGYTF. The CDR3 nucleotides read TGTGCCAGCAGGAGGACAGCTAACTATGGCTACACCTTC.

The chain has TRBV7-9 and TRBJ1-1, with 7 bases matching TRBD1. The length of the CDR3 is 17 residues. The J segment lost 2 bases and the V segment lost 2 bases, leaving 11 bases of the junction unmatched. Per the germline V gene, CDR1 is SEHNR and CDR2 is FQNEAQ (reference sequence). The CDR3 DNA follows: TGTGCCAGCAGCTTAAGGACAGGAGGTCGGTATAACACTGAAGCTTTCTTT. This sequence encodes CASSLRTGGRYNTEAFF.

The chain uses TRBV5-4 and TRBJ2-5; 9 bases align to TRBD1. The CDR3 has 13 amino acids. Germline loops: CDR1 SGHNT, CDR2 YYREEE (reference sequence). V was clipped by 9 bases and J by 5 bases; unmatched bases: 8. DNA for the CDR3: TGTGCCACTACACAGGGGGCAAGGGAGACCCAGTACTTC. It codes for CATTQGARETQYF.

The chain is built from TRBV11-2 and TRBJ1-1; D is ambiguous. CDR1 and CDR2 from the germline V gene are SGHAT and FQNNGV. The CDR3 has 15 amino acids. The ends were cut back, 4 bases at V and 2 bases at J, with 14 bases in the middle. CDR3 sequence reads: CASSSAPGTNTEAFF. CDR3 nucleotide sequence: TGTGCCAGCAGCTCGGCACCGGGAACCAACACTGAAGCTTTCTTT.

This clone was detected only once. The chain uses TRBV4-1 and TRBJ2-5; 9 positions match TRBD1. Germline V gene lookup returns CDR1 MGHRA and CDR2 YSYEKL. V trimming: 1 base; J trimming: 1 base; junction bases outside the gene matches: 7. This CDR3 spans 17 amino acids. CDR3 coding DNA: TGCGCCAGCAGCCAAGCTTTCGGGACAGGGTTCCAAGAGACCCAGTACTTC. This codes for CASSQAFGTGFQETQYF.

The V gene is TRBV10-1, the J gene TRBJ1-6; TRBD1 aligns across 9 bases. Trimming at V came to 6 bases and at J to 0 bases, leaving 3 bases not matched to a gene. The CDR3 is made up of 16 amino acids. Germline V gene lookup returns CDR1 WNHNN and CDR2 SYGVQD (reference sequence). CDR3 DNA sequence: TGCGCCAGCAGAGGGACAGGGAGCTCCTATAATTCACCCCTCCACTTT. It is translated as CASRGTGSSYNSPLHF.

The gene calls are TRBV4-1 and TRBJ1-2, with 8 nucleotides matching TRBD1. J gave up 6 bases and V 4 bases, and 13 bases lay outside the gene matches. CDR3 length: 16 residues. Germline CDR1 is MGHRA and CDR2 is YSYEKL. CDR3 in amino acids: CASSPAGQAYINGYTF. As DNA, the CDR3 is TGCGCCAGCAGCCCGGCGGGACAGGCCTACATCAATGGCTACACCTTC.

This chain links TRBV5-1 with TRBJ1-1; a weak D match, TRBD1 (5 bases). The V and J ends lost 3 bases and 3 bases respectively, with 21 bases between them. The CDR3 spans 17 residues. Germline V gene data show CDR1 as SGHRS and CDR2 as YFSETQ. DNA for the CDR3: TGCGCCAGCAGCTCCGGGGCCTACCTCGGGAGGGACACTGAAGCTTTCTTT. Translation: CASSSGAYLGRDTEAFF.

The chain combines TRBV5-5 with TRBJ2-5; weak D call: TRBD1 (6 bases). The germline CDR1 and CDR2 sequences are SGHKS and YYEKEE (reference sequence). This CDR3 region has 14 residues. Trimming pared 1 base from V and 6 bases from J, leaving 13 bases between. The CDR3 DNA sequence: TGTGCCAGCAGCTTGACAGGGACATCGCAGACCCAGTACTTC. Translating it yields CASSLTGTSQTQYF.

The rearrangement links TRBV5-1 to TRBJ1-2, with D possibly being TRBD1 (6 bases). Germline V CDR1 and CDR2: SGHRS, YFSETQ. Trimming stripped 3 bases from V and 3 bases from J, with 9 bases between. This CDR3 is built from 13 residues. Here the CDR3 DNA reads TGCGCCAGCAGCTCTCAGGGGCACTATGGCTACACCTTC. Its translation: CASSSQGHYGYTF.

CDR3 residues: CASSPMGTGASPLHF. CDR3 sequence (DNA): TGTGCCAGCAGCCCAATGGGGACAGGCGCCTCACCCCTCCACTTT. This chain connects TRBV9 to TRBJ1-6, with TRBD1 identical over 8 bases. V dropped 4 bases and J dropped 10; count of bases not matched to a gene: 10. In germline, CDR1 is SGDLS, CDR2 YYNGEE. The CDR3 is 15 residues long.

V usage is TRBV6-5 and J usage is TRBJ1-1; 8 bases line up with TRBD1. The V gene's germline CDR1 is MNHEY and CDR2 SVGAGI. Trimming removed 5 bases from V and 2 bases from J; junction bases left unmatched: 7. There are 15 residues in the CDR3. The CDR3 coding sequence is TGTGCCAGCAGTCCGGACAGGGCGAGCAACACTGAAGCTTTCTTT. This codes for CASSPDRASNTEAFF.

The gene calls are TRBV7-9 and TRBJ1-2; D might be TRBD1 (5 bases). The CDR3 is 16 residues long. V gave up 5 bases and J gave up 1 base, with 17 bases separating them. Germline V gives CDR1 SEHNR, CDR2 FQNEAQ (reference sequence). The CDR3 here is CASSPGHNRYNYGYTF. CDR3 nucleotides: TGTGCCAGCAGCCCCGGACATAATCGGTATAACTATGGCTACACCTTC.

The DNA of the CDR3 is TGTGCCAGCAGTGACAGGGGGGACACTGAAGCTTTCTTT. Translated, it gives CASSDRGDTEAFF. The chain is built from TRBV7-2 and TRBJ1-1; TRBD1 aligns across 9 bases. With V trimmed by 6 bases and J by 3 bases, 2 bases remained unmatched. Germline CDR1 reads SGHTA; CDR2 reads FQGNSA. This CDR3 spans 13 amino acids.